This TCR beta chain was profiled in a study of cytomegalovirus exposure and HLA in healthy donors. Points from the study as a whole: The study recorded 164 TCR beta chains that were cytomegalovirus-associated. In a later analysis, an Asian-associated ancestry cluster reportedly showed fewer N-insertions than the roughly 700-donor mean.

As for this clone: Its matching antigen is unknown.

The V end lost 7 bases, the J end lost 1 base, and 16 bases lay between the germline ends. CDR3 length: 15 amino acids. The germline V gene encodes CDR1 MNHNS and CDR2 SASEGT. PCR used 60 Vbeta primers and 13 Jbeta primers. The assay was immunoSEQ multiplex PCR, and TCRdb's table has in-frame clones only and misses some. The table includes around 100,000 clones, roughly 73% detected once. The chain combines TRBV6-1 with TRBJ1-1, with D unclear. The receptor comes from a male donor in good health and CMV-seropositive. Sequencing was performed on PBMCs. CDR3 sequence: CASKRGVEANTEAFF. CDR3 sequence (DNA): TGTGCCAGCAAGAGAGGCGTCGAGGCGAACACTGAAGCTTTCTTT.